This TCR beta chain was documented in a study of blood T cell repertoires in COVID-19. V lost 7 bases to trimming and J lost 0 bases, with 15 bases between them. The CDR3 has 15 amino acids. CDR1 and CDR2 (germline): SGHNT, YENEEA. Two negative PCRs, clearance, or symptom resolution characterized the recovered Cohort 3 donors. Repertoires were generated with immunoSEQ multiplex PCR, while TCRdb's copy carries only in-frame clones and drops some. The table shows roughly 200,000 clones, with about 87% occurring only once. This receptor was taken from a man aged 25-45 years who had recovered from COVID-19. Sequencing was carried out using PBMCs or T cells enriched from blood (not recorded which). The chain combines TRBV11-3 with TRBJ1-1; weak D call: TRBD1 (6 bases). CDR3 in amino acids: CASTTGWGLNTEAFF. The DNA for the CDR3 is TGTGCCAGCACCACAGGGTGGGGACTGAACACTGAAGCTTTCTTT.